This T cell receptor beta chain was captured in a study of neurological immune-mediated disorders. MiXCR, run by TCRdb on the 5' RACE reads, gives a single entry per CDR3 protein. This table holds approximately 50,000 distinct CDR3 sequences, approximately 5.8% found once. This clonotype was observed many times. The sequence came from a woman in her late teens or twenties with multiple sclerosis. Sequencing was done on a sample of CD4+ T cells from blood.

The CDR3 sequence is CASSKDREMNYGYTF. CDR3 coding DNA: TGTGCCAGCAGCAAGGACAGGGAGATGAACTATGGCTACACCTTC. The rearrangement joins TRBV5-5 to TRBJ1-2; 8 nucleotides line up with TRBD1. The CDR3 is 15 amino acids. Per germline, CDR1 SGHKS and CDR2 YYEKEE (reference sequence). J was trimmed by 2 bases and V by 4 bases; bases with no gene match: 7.